This TCR beta chain emerged from a study of cytomegalovirus exposure and HLA in healthy donors. About the study: The roughly 130 validation repertoires used the same platform as the 550 to 850 first-cohort repertoires (as reported by a later analysis).

CDR1 is LGHNA, CDR2 YNFKEQ, per germline. There are 14 residues in the CDR3. The ends were cut back, 0 bases at V and 8 bases at J, with 11 bases in the middle. Among the 120 subjects of the validation cohort, separate from the approximately 660-subject first cohort, were the donors. About this clone: Its antigen remains unknown.

The protocol was immunoSEQ multiplex PCR, while the TCRdb copy is restricted to in-frame clones and leaves out a portion. The sample lists 130,000 or so clones, 89% occurring once. Broader study findings: Researchers catalogued some 160 TCR beta chains as cytomegalovirus-associated. Reports indicated that the classifier achieved high specificity and sensitivity in diagnosing cytomegalovirus status.

J is TRBJ2-1 and V is TRBV4-2; the D is unclear. The sample taken for sequencing was PBMCs. The TCR comes from a man aged 30-40 years in good health and CMV-seronegative. CDR3 protein: CASSQDPRGHEQFF. The CDR3 DNA follows: TGTGCCAGCAGCCAAGATCCTAGAGGCCATGAGCAGTTCTTC.